This T cell receptor beta chain stems from a study of identical twins. There were only healthy Caucasians among the donors. Findings and limits, study-wide: Where out-of-frame alpha sequences were twin-shared, they showed excess low generation probability.

V lost 5 bases, J lost 7 bases, and 20 bases lay in between. CDR3 length: 15 amino acids. With template switching, a universal primer site was added, and the cDNA carried unique molecular identifiers. From the 5' RACE reads, TCRdb called clonotypes with MiXCR, one entry per CDR3 protein. The data show around 530,000 distinct CDR3 sequences, roughly 15% seen once. This clonotype occurred many times. As yet, its antigen is unknown. This sample was shared with a second study, whose subject was yellow fever vaccine responses in identical twins.

The source of this sequence is a woman aged 18 to 35 in good health. The sample comprised CD4+ T cells sorted from blood. V and J are TRBV12-3 or TRBV12-4 and TRBJ2-5; D may be TRBD1 or TRBD2 (5 bases each). The CDR3 region has the DNA TGTGCCAGCAGTCCCTCGGGACCGAGTTATACGACCCAGTACTTC. Translated: CASSPSGPSYTTQYF.